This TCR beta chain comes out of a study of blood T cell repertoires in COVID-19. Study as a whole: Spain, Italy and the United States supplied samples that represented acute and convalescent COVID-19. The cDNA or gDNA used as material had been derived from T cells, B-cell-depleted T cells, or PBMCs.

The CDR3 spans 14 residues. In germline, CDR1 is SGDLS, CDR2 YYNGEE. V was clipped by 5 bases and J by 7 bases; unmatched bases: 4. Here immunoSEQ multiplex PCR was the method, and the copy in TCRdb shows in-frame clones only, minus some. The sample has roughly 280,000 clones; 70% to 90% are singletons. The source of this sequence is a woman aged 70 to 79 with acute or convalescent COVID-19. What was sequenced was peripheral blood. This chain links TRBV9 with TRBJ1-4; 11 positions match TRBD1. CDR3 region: CASSHGTGGEKLFF. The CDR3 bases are TGTGCCAGCAGTCATGGGACAGGGGGTGAAAAACTGTTTTTT.